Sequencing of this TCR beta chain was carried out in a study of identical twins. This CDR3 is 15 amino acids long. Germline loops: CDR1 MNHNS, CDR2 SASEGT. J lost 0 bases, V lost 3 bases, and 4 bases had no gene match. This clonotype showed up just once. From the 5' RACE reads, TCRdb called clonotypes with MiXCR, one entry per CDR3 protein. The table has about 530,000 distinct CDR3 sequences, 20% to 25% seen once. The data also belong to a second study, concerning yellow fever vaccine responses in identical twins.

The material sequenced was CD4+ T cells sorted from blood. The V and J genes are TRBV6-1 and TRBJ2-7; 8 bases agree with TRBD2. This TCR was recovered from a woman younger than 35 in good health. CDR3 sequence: CASSEGGGSSYEQYF. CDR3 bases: TGTGCCAGCAGTGAGGGCGGGGGGAGCTCCTACGAGCAGTACTTC.